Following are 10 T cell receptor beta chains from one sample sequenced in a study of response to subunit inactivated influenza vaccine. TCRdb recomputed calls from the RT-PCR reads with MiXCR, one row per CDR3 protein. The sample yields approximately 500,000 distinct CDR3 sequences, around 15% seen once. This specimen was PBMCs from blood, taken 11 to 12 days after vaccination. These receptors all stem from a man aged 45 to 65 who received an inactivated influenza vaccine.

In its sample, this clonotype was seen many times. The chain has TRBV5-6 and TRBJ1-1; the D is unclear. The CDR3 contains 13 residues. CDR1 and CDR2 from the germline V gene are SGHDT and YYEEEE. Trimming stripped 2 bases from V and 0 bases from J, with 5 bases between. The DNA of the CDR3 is TGTGCCAGCAGCTTCGACGTGAACACTGAAGCTTTCTTT. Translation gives CASSFDVNTEAFF.

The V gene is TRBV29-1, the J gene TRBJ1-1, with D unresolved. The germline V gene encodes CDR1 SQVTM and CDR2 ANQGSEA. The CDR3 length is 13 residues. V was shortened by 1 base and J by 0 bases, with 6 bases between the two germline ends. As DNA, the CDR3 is TGCAGCGTTGAAGCACAGTTGAACACTGAAGCTTTCTTT. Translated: CSVEAQLNTEAFF.

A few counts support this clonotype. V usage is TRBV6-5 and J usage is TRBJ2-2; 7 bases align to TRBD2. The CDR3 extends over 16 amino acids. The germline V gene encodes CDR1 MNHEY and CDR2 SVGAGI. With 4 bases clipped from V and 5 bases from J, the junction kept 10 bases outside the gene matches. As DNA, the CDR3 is TGTGCCAGCAGTTTAACGGGAGGTCTGGTAACCGGGGAGCTGTTTTTT. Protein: CASSLTGGLVTGELFF.

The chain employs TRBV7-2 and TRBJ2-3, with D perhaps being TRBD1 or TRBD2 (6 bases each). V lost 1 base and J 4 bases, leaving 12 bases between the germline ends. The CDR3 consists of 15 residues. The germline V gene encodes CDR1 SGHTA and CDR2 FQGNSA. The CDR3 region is CASSLVGGRADTQYF. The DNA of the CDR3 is TGTGCCAGCAGCTTAGTAGGGGGGCGCGCAGATACGCAGTATTTT.

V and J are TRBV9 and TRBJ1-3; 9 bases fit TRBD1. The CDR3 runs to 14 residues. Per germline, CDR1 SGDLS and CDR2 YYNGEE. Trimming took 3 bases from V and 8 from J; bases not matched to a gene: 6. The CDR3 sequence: CASSAQQGADTIYF. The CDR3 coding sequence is TGTGCCAGCAGCGCTCAACAGGGGGCGGACACCATATATTTT.

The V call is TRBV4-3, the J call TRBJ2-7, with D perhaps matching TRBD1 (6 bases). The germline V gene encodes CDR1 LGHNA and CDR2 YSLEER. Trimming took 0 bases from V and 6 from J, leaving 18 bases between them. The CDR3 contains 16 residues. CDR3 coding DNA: TGCGCCAGCAGCCAAGATCTGGGAAACAGGGTGAGCGAGCAGTACTTC. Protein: CASSQDLGNRVSEQYF.

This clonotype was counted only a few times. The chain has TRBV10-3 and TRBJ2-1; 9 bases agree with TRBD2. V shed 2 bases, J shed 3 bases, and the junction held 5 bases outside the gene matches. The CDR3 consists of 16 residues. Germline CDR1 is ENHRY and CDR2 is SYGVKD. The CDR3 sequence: CAISEASGNLYNEQFF. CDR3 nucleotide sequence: TGTGCCATCAGTGAGGCTAGCGGGAACCTCTACAATGAGCAGTTCTTC.

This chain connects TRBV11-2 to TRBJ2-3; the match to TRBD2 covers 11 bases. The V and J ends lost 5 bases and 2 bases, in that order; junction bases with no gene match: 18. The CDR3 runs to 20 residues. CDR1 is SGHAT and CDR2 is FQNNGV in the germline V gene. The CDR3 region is CASSKHGTSGLRGVTDTQYF. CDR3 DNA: TGTGCCAGCAGCAAACACGGGACTAGCGGTCTTAGGGGGGTCACAGATACGCAGTATTTT.

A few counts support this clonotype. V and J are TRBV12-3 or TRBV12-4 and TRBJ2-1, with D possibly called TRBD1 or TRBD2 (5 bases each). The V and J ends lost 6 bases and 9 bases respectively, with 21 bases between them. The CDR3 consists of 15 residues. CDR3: CASSTGTTPFSEQFF. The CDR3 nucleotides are TGTGCCAGCAGCACCGGGACGACGCCGTTTAGTGAGCAGTTCTTC.

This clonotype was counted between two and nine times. Here the CDR3 reads CASRLDSTDTQYF. CDR3 DNA: TGTGCCAGCAGACTTGACAGCACAGATACGCAGTATTTT. The chain recombines TRBV28 with TRBJ2-3; the D is unclear. With 6 bases removed from V and 0 bases from J, the gap between germline ends came to 7 bases. The CDR3 extends over 13 amino acids. Germline CDR1 and CDR2: MDHEN and SYDVKM.